This is a list of T cell receptor beta chains from one sample in a study of shared clonotypes between healthy human individuals. Sequencing was performed with immunoSEQ multiplex PCR; in TCRdb, only in-frame clones are kept and a portion is missing. The sample includes about 460,000 clones, 70% to 80% seen only once; the top ten take around 12%. What was sequenced was PBMCs. These receptors came from a woman in her 40s in good health. Some clones in this sample may be carry-over from other donors' samples. Each CDR3 is given without its conserved first and last residue. D genes are given only for firm matches.

j_call: TRBJ2-5
d_call: TRBD2
v_call: TRBV7-2
cdr3_aa: ASSLARTRGQETQY

j_call: TRBJ2-4
d_call: NA
v_call: TRBV27
cdr3_aa: ASKGVAGAKNIQY

j_call: TRBJ2-4
d_call: NA
v_call: TRBV7-9
cdr3_aa: ASSLGDIQY

j_call: TRBJ1-1
d_call: TRBD1
v_call: TRBV10-3
cdr3_aa: AISESDARDRSF

j_call: TRBJ1-4
d_call: TRBD1
v_call: TRBV2
cdr3_aa: ASSQGDRVEKLF

j_call: TRBJ1-1
d_call: NA
v_call: TRBV29-1
cdr3_aa: SVDNQRTEAF

j_call: TRBJ2-7
d_call: NA
v_call: TRBV20-1
cdr3_aa: SAVGSEQY

j_call: TRBJ2-3
d_call: NA
v_call: TRBV7-2
cdr3_aa: ASSLGPSLTDTQY

j_call: TRBJ1-2
d_call: NA
v_call: TRBV19
cdr3_aa: ASSIPGLNYGYT

j_call: TRBJ1-2
d_call: TRBD1
v_call: TRBV28
cdr3_aa: ASSRESGGNYGYT

j_call: TRBJ2-7
d_call: NA
v_call: TRBV29-1
cdr3_aa: SVSTAGEQY

j_call: TRBJ1-1
d_call: NA
v_call: TRBV19
cdr3_aa: ASSASMNTEAF

j_call: TRBJ1-1
d_call: TRBD1
v_call: TRBV11-1
cdr3_aa: ASSWDRVNTEAF

j_call: TRBJ2-7
d_call: NA
v_call: TRBV11-3
cdr3_aa: ASSPPWKPYEQY

j_call: TRBJ2-7
d_call: NA
v_call: TRBV7-8
cdr3_aa: ASSLGTPNEQY

j_call: TRBJ2-7
d_call: NA
v_call: TRBV7-2
cdr3_aa: ASSLAQSGDEQY

j_call: TRBJ2-3
d_call: NA
v_call: TRBV6-4
cdr3_aa: ASSESGISTDTQY

j_call: TRBJ2-7
d_call: NA
v_call: TRBV18
cdr3_aa: ASSTWTNYEQY

j_call: TRBJ2-7
d_call: NA
v_call: TRBV21-1
cdr3_aa: ASSIMGLQY

j_call: TRBJ2-2
d_call: NA
v_call: TRBV28
cdr3_aa: ASSQGQNTGELF

j_call: NA
d_call: NA
v_call: TRBV7-6
cdr3_aa: ASSQGGGTYEQY

j_call: TRBJ2-3
d_call: NA
v_call: TRBV6-5
cdr3_aa: ASSPGTPGWDTQY

j_call: TRBJ1-5
d_call: NA
v_call: TRBV5-1
cdr3_aa: ASSLEGGDNQPQH

j_call: TRBJ2-7
d_call: NA
v_call: TRBV5-1
cdr3_aa: ASSLDWAGNYEQY

j_call: TRBJ2-7
d_call: NA
v_call: TRBV6-6
cdr3_aa: ASSYDVSYEQY

j_call: TRBJ1-2
d_call: NA
v_call: TRBV29-1
cdr3_aa: SVFDSDNYGYT

j_call: TRBJ2-3
d_call: NA
v_call: TRBV4-3
cdr3_aa: ASSQLATDTQY

j_call: TRBJ2-7
d_call: NA
v_call: TRBV4-1
cdr3_aa: ASSQDVLANYEQY

j_call: TRBJ2-7
d_call: NA
v_call: TRBV10-2
cdr3_aa: ASSELGDFTAYEQY

j_call: TRBJ2-3
d_call: NA
v_call: TRBV5-1
cdr3_aa: ASSLGQGAGTDTQY

j_call: TRBJ2-3
d_call: TRBD2
v_call: TRBV30
cdr3_aa: AWSWGTSGSRSTDTQY